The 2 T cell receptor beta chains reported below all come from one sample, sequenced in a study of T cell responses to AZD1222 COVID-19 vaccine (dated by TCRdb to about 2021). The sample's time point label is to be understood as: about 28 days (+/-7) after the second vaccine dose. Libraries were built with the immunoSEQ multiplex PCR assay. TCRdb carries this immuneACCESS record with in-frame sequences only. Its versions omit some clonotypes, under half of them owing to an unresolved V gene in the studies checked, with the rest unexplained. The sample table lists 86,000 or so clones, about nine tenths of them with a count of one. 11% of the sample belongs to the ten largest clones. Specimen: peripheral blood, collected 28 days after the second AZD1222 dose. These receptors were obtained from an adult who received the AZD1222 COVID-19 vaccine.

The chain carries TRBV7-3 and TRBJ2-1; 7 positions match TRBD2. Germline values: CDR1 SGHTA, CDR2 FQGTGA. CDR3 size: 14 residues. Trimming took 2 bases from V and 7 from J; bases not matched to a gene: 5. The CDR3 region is CASSLGGVRNEQFF. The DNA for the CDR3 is TGTGCCAGCAGCTTAGGGGGGGTAAGGAATGAGCAGTTCTTC.

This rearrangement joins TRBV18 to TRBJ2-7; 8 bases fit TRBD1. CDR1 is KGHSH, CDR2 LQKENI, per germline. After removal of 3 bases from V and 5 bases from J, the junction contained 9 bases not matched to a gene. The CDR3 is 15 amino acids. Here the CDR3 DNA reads TGTGCCAGCTCACCCGGACAGGGTAATGGACACGAGCAGTACTTC. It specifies CASSPGQGNGHEQYF.